Below, one T cell receptor (beta chain) is given with its context. Germline loops: CDR1 SGHAT, CDR2 FQNNGV. Trimming removed 5 bases at V and 7 bases at J, with 18 bases between. The CDR3 contains 15 residues. The entry originates in a study of blood T cell repertoires in COVID-19. Study-wide context: Researchers got acute and convalescent COVID-19 samples from the United States, Italy and Spain.

Measured with immunoSEQ multiplex PCR; TCRdb has only the in-frame clones, and not every one. The sample holds over 25,000 clones, about 90% seen once. Sequencing used peripheral blood. This chain connects TRBV11-2 to TRBJ1-3; D is perhaps TRBD1 (6 bases). The TCR originated in a man in his forties or fifties with active COVID-19. The CDR3 spells CASSLIQGRRNTIYF. The CDR3 nucleotides read TGTGCCAGCAGCCTAATACAGGGCCGTCGGAACACCATATATTTT.